Listed below are T cell receptor beta chains from one sample, sequenced in a study of cytomegalovirus exposure and HLA in healthy donors. Some clones are missing from TCRdb's copy, which holds only in-frame ones; the method was immunoSEQ multiplex PCR. The repertoire holds about 190,000 clones, with roughly 87% as singletons. The specimen was PBMCs. Receptors originate from a man in his fifties or sixties in good health and CMV-seronegative. Both conserved end residues are part of each CDR3. The order of the fields is CDR3 DNA, CDR3 protein, J gene, clone size, D gene, V gene. A D gene is named only where the DNA matches it firmly. Clone size is not always given. Where it is, it says once, few, many or a class for expanded clones.

CDR3 DNA: TGTGCCAGCAGCTTACCTCCTGACAGGGGGCGAGGAAACACCATATATTTT; CDR3 protein: CASSLPPDRGRGNTIYF; J gene: TRBJ1-3; clone size: once; D gene: TRBD1; V gene: TRBV7-2
CDR3 DNA: TGTGCCAGCAGCCCCATGGGGGCGGGGGGGCAGTTCTTC; CDR3 protein: CASSPMGAGGQFF; J gene: TRBJ2-1; clone size: .; D gene: TRBD2; V gene: TRBV5-4
CDR3 DNA: TGCGCCAGCAGCTCCATTACCGGGAACTCCTACGAGCAGTACTTC; CDR3 protein: CASSSITGNSYEQYF; J gene: TRBJ2-7; clone size: once; D gene: .; V gene: TRBV5-1
CDR3 DNA: TGTGCCAGCAGCTTAGGGGGAGACTCGGAGCTCCAGCATTTT; CDR3 protein: CASSLGGDSELQHF; J gene: TRBJ1-5; clone size: .; D gene: .; V gene: TRBV7-6
CDR3 DNA: TGTGCCAGCAGACAGGGGTTAGCAGATACGCAGTATTTT; CDR3 protein: CASRQGLADTQYF; J gene: TRBJ2-3; clone size: .; D gene: TRBD1; V gene: TRBV25-1
CDR3 DNA: TGTGCCAGCAGCAAACCGGCAGGCTACGAGCCCCTTGGAGGTGAGCAGTTCTTC; CDR3 protein: CASSKPAGYEPLGGEQFF; J gene: TRBJ2-1; clone size: .; D gene: .; V gene: TRBV7-8
CDR3 DNA: TGTGCCAGCACGATTATAGCGGGGGGGCCGGGGGGTGAGCAGTTCTTC; CDR3 protein: CASTIIAGGPGGEQFF; J gene: TRBJ2-1; clone size: .; D gene: TRBD2; V gene: TRBV6-6
CDR3 DNA: TGTGCCATCAGTGATTGGGGCCAGAACACTGAAGCTTTCTTT; CDR3 protein: CAISDWGQNTEAFF; J gene: TRBJ1-1; clone size: few; D gene: .; V gene: TRBV10-3
CDR3 DNA: TGTGCCAGTAGTATAGGGGACAGGGACACTGAAGCTTTCTTT; CDR3 protein: CASSIGDRDTEAFF; J gene: TRBJ1-1; clone size: .; D gene: TRBD1; V gene: TRBV19
CDR3 DNA: TGTGCCAGCAGCCCTGGACTAGCGGAATACAATGAGCAGTTCTTC; CDR3 protein: CASSPGLAEYNEQFF; J gene: TRBJ2-1; clone size: .; D gene: TRBD2; V gene: TRBV7-3
CDR3 DNA: TGTGCCAGCAGCTTGGTAGGCAGGGACTATGGCTACACCTTC; CDR3 protein: CASSLVGRDYGYTF; J gene: TRBJ1-2; clone size: .; D gene: .; V gene: TRBV5-6
CDR3 DNA: TGTGCCAGCAGCTTACAGGGACAGGGGGCTGGGGCCAACGTCCTGACTTTC; CDR3 protein: CASSLQGQGAGANVLTF; J gene: TRBJ2-6; clone size: once; D gene: TRBD1; V gene: TRBV7-3
CDR3 DNA: TGTGCCAGCAGCCCCGTTTGGGGCCTTAGTTACGAGCAGTACTTC; CDR3 protein: CASSPVWGLSYEQYF; J gene: TRBJ2-7; clone size: .; D gene: .; V gene: TRBV7-2
CDR3 DNA: TGTGCCAGCGCCTTCGGACAACTTTCTGGAAACACCATATATTTT; CDR3 protein: CASAFGQLSGNTIYF; J gene: TRBJ1-3; clone size: few; D gene: .; V gene: TRBV6-1
CDR3 DNA: TGTGCCACCAGCAGAGATGGACAGGGGTCTCCCCTGTACAATGAGCGGTTCTTC; CDR3 protein: CATSRDGQGSPLYNERFF; J gene: TRBJ2-1; clone size: .; D gene: TRBD1; V gene: TRBV15
CDR3 DNA: TGCGCCAGCAGCCAAGTTATAGGGGATCTGGAGACCCAGTACTTC; CDR3 protein: CASSQVIGDLETQYF; J gene: TRBJ2-5; clone size: .; D gene: .; V gene: TRBV4-1
CDR3 DNA: TGTGCCAGTAGTATCCCCAGCGGGAATTACAATGAGCAGTTCTTC; CDR3 protein: CASSIPSGNYNEQFF; J gene: TRBJ2-1; clone size: .; D gene: TRBD2; V gene: TRBV19
CDR3 DNA: TGTGCCAGCAGCCACTCGAGGGAAAGAGAGACCCAGTACTTC; CDR3 protein: CASSHSRERETQYF; J gene: TRBJ2-5; clone size: .; D gene: .; V gene: TRBV4-2
CDR3 DNA: TGCGCCAGCAGCTTGGGGCAGGCGAACACTGAAGCTTTCTTT; CDR3 protein: CASSLGQANTEAFF; J gene: TRBJ1-1; clone size: .; D gene: .; V gene: TRBV5-1
CDR3 DNA: TGTGCCAGCAGCGGCCAGGGCGCTGGGGCCAACGTCCTGACTTTC; CDR3 protein: CASSGQGAGANVLTF; J gene: TRBJ2-6; clone size: .; D gene: .; V gene: TRBV7-2
CDR3 DNA: TGCGCCAGCAGCACGAGTAACAGGGCCGGGGCCAACGTCCTGACTTTC; CDR3 protein: CASSTSNRAGANVLTF; J gene: TRBJ2-6; clone size: .; D gene: .; V gene: TRBV5-1
CDR3 DNA: TGTGCCAGCAGTGGGGTGGGTACAGGGGCGGCGGTCAAAAACATTCAGTACTTC; CDR3 protein: CASSGVGTGAAVKNIQYF; J gene: TRBJ2-4; clone size: .; D gene: TRBD1; V gene: TRBV2
CDR3 DNA: TGTGCCAGCTCCTTCGGGTGGGGGGGGGCCCAGTACTTC; CDR3 protein: CASSFGWGGAQYF; J gene: TRBJ2-5; clone size: .; D gene: TRBD2; V gene: TRBV28
CDR3 DNA: TGTGCCAGCAGCCCCGACAGGGGGCGCAATCAGCCCCAGCATTTT; CDR3 protein: CASSPDRGRNQPQHF; J gene: TRBJ1-5; clone size: .; D gene: TRBD1; V gene: TRBV6-5
CDR3 DNA: TGTGCCACCAAGGAACAGGGGATGAGTGAAGCTTTCTTT; CDR3 protein: CATKEQGMSEAFF; J gene: TRBJ1-1; clone size: .; D gene: TRBD1; V gene: TRBV15
CDR3 DNA: TGTGCCAGCAGCCTAGAACTTCTGGAGCAGTACTTC; CDR3 protein: CASSLELLEQYF; J gene: TRBJ2-7; clone size: few; D gene: .; V gene: TRBV5-5
CDR3 DNA: TGTGCCAGCAGCCCCGGGACAGAGGGCACTGAAGCTTTCTTT; CDR3 protein: CASSPGTEGTEAFF; J gene: TRBJ1-1; clone size: .; D gene: TRBD1; V gene: TRBV7-3
CDR3 DNA: TGCGCCAGCAGCTCGACGACAGGGGGCCTATTGAACACTGAAGCTTTCTTT; CDR3 protein: CASSSTTGGLLNTEAFF; J gene: TRBJ1-1; clone size: .; D gene: TRBD1; V gene: TRBV5-1
CDR3 DNA: TGTGCCAGCAGCCCACGCGGATCAGGGGTCTCTGGAAACACCATATATTTT; CDR3 protein: CASSPRGSGVSGNTIYF; J gene: TRBJ1-3; clone size: .; D gene: .; V gene: TRBV9
CDR3 DNA: TGCGCCAGCAGCCTCACCGAGGGAACTAGCGGGAGGGGCAGGTACGAGCAGTACTTC; CDR3 protein: CASSLTEGTSGRGRYEQYF; J gene: TRBJ2-7; clone size: .; D gene: TRBD2; V gene: TRBV4-1
CDR3 DNA: TGTGCCAGCTCACCAACAGGGGCGGTGAACACTGAAGCTTTCTTT; CDR3 protein: CASSPTGAVNTEAFF; J gene: TRBJ1-1; clone size: many; D gene: TRBD1; V gene: TRBV18
CDR3 DNA: TGTGCCAGCAGTTTGAGCGACGGGGAGACCCAGTACTTC; CDR3 protein: CASSLSDGETQYF; J gene: TRBJ2-5; clone size: few; D gene: .; V gene: TRBV27
CDR3 DNA: TGTGCCAGCTCGTTCCCTACTAGCGGAGGCAATGAGCAGTTCTTC; CDR3 protein: CASSFPTSGGNEQFF; J gene: TRBJ2-1; clone size: once; D gene: TRBD2; V gene: TRBV18
CDR3 DNA: TGTGCCAGCAGCCCCTGGGAGGTGGGGACCGGGGAGCTGTTTTTT; CDR3 protein: CASSPWEVGTGELFF; J gene: TRBJ2-2; clone size: once; D gene: .; V gene: TRBV7-9
CDR3 DNA: TGTGCCAGCAGTTTAGGGGGCCGACCCGGCAATCAGCCCCAGCATTTT; CDR3 protein: CASSLGGRPGNQPQHF; J gene: TRBJ1-5; clone size: .; D gene: .; V gene: TRBV28
CDR3 DNA: TGTGCCAGCAGCTCGTCCGGAGGGGCCGGAAAACTGTTTTTT; CDR3 protein: CASSSSGGAGKLFF; J gene: TRBJ1-4; clone size: few; D gene: .; V gene: TRBV7-9
CDR3 DNA: TGCGCCAGCAGCCTACTTAGCGTCGGGGGTCGTGAGCAGTTCTTC; CDR3 protein: CASSLLSVGGREQFF; J gene: TRBJ2-1; clone size: .; D gene: .; V gene: TRBV5-1
CDR3 DNA: TGTGCCAGCAGCGTAGAGGCTAGCGGTCTCGACGAGCAGTACTTC; CDR3 protein: CASSVEASGLDEQYF; J gene: TRBJ2-7; clone size: .; D gene: TRBD2; V gene: TRBV9
CDR3 DNA: TGTGCCAGCAGCCCAGGGGGCTTCACTGAAGCTTTCTTT; CDR3 protein: CASSPGGFTEAFF; J gene: TRBJ1-1; clone size: .; D gene: TRBD1; V gene: TRBV7-9